What follows is one T cell receptor beta chain and its context. V shed 6 bases, J shed 2 bases, and the junction held 8 bases outside the gene matches. The CDR3 is made up of 15 amino acids. The V gene's germline CDR1 is MRHNA and CDR2 SNTAGT. The record originates from a study of OX40 agonist ivuxolimab in advanced cancers. Sequencing was performed with immunoSEQ multiplex PCR; in TCRdb, only in-frame clones are kept and a portion is missing. The sample contains about 82,000 clones, 75% to 90% of which appear only once. This sequence originates from an adult with an advanced solid tumor such as melanoma, head and neck, liver or kidney cancer. Sequencing used CD4+ or CD8+ T cells sorted from blood, obtained in a trial of the OX40 agonist ivuxolimab. The rearrangement links TRBV6-4 to TRBJ2-7; 9 bases are shared with TRBD1. The CDR3, as DNA: TGTGCCAGCAGAGATTCGGACAGGGGACCCTACGAGCAGTACTTC. Protein sequence: CASRDSDRGPYEQYF.